The rows below give T cell receptor beta chains drawn from one sample of a study of cytomegalovirus exposure and HLA in healthy donors. Assay: immunoSEQ multiplex PCR; the TCRdb copy retains only in-frame clones and omits some. The sample yields about 79,000 clones, 80% to 95% seen once. Material: PBMCs. The receptors were sampled from a woman in her twenties or thirties in good health and CMV-seronegative. The CDR3 runs from the conserved cysteine through the conserved F or W. The D gene is left open where the match is weak. Size tells how often a clone was seen (once, few, many) or the class of an expanded clone, and some rows leave it out.

J gene: TRBJ1-4
D gene: TRBD1
V gene: TRBV15
clone size: .
CDR3 protein: CATSRATGTGGEKLFF
CDR3 DNA: TGTGCCACCAGCAGGGCAACCGGGACAGGGGGTGAAAAACTGTTTTTT

J gene: TRBJ1-4
D gene: .
V gene: TRBV6-1
clone size: once
CDR3 protein: CASSLQTGVNEKLFF
CDR3 DNA: TGTGCCAGCTCACTCCAGACAGGCGTTAATGAAAAACTGTTTTTT

J gene: TRBJ2-7
D gene: TRBD1
V gene: TRBV6-6
clone size: .
CDR3 protein: CASSYLGTGSYEQYF
CDR3 DNA: TGTGCCAGCAGTTACCTTGGGACAGGATCCTACGAGCAGTACTTC

J gene: TRBJ1-2
D gene: .
V gene: TRBV6-1
clone size: .
CDR3 protein: CASSESRALGYTF
CDR3 DNA: TGTGCCAGCAGTGAAAGCAGGGCCCTCGGCTACACCTTC

J gene: TRBJ1-1
D gene: .
V gene: TRBV5-5
clone size: .
CDR3 protein: CASSLAGAEEPFF
CDR3 DNA: TGTGCCAGCAGCTTGGCAGGCGCAGAAGAGCCTTTCTTT

J gene: TRBJ2-1
D gene: TRBD2
V gene: TRBV9
clone size: .
CDR3 protein: CASSGNPGGRYNEQFF
CDR3 DNA: TGTGCCAGCAGCGGAAACCCGGGCGGGAGGTACAATGAGCAGTTCTTC

J gene: TRBJ2-7
D gene: TRBD2
V gene: TRBV28
clone size: once
CDR3 protein: CASSDLSTSGSWEQYF
CDR3 DNA: TGTGCCAGCAGCGATTTATCTACTAGCGGGAGTTGGGAGCAGTACTTC

J gene: TRBJ2-2
D gene: .
V gene: TRBV10-3
clone size: .
CDR3 protein: CAISSTEAPNTGELFF
CDR3 DNA: TGTGCCATCAGTTCAACCGAGGCCCCGAACACCGGGGAGCTGTTTTTT

J gene: TRBJ1-1
D gene: .
V gene: TRBV30
clone size: .
CDR3 protein: CAWSVTNRNHEAFF
CDR3 DNA: TGTGCCTGGAGTGTAACTAACAGGAACCATGAAGCTTTCTTT

J gene: TRBJ2-6
D gene: .
V gene: TRBV7-8
clone size: .
CDR3 protein: CASSFRVAGANVLTF
CDR3 DNA: TGTGCCAGCAGCTTCAGGGTGGCTGGGGCCAACGTCCTGACTTTC

J gene: TRBJ2-2
D gene: TRBD2
V gene: TRBV7-9
clone size: .
CDR3 protein: CASNRLLAENTGELFF
CDR3 DNA: TGTGCCAGCAATAGGTTACTAGCGGAAAACACCGGGGAGCTGTTTTTT

J gene: TRBJ2-2
D gene: TRBD2
V gene: TRBV7-9
clone size: .
CDR3 protein: CASSIRSGTNTGELFF
CDR3 DNA: TGTGCCAGCAGCATCCGCAGCGGGACGAACACCGGGGAGCTGTTTTTT

J gene: TRBJ1-2
D gene: TRBD1
V gene: TRBV19
clone size: .
CDR3 protein: CASSSRDRRNYGYTF
CDR3 DNA: TGTGCCAGTAGTAGCCGGGACAGGAGAAACTATGGCTACACCTTC

J gene: TRBJ1-4
D gene: .
V gene: TRBV6-5
clone size: .
CDR3 protein: CASSLVTPGGREKLFF
CDR3 DNA: TGTGCCAGCAGTTTAGTTACTCCCGGTGGGAGAGAAAAACTGTTTTTT

J gene: TRBJ2-7
D gene: TRBD2
V gene: TRBV7-3
clone size: .
CDR3 protein: CASSLRGSRAGVSYEQYF
CDR3 DNA: TGTGCCAGCAGCTTAAGAGGTTCGAGAGCGGGGGTATCCTACGAGCAGTACTTC

J gene: TRBJ1-1
D gene: TRBD1
V gene: TRBV9
clone size: .
CDR3 protein: CASSVVPGGRAEAFF
CDR3 DNA: TGTGCCAGCAGCGTAGTCCCAGGGGGCAGGGCTGAAGCTTTCTTT

J gene: TRBJ2-3
D gene: TRBD2
V gene: TRBV4-3
clone size: .
CDR3 protein: CASSRNPGTSGGAVIDTQYF
CDR3 DNA: TGCGCCAGCAGCCGGAATCCCGGGACTAGCGGGGGGGCGGTGATAGATACGCAGTATTTT

J gene: TRBJ2-6
D gene: .
V gene: TRBV5-4
clone size: .
CDR3 protein: CASSEPSGANVLTF
CDR3 DNA: TGTGCCAGCAGCGAGCCCTCTGGGGCCAACGTCCTGACTTTC

J gene: TRBJ1-2
D gene: .
V gene: TRBV7-2
clone size: once
CDR3 protein: CASSTDGVKYYGYTF
CDR3 DNA: TGTGCCAGCAGCACCGACGGGGTAAAGTACTATGGCTACACCTTC

J gene: TRBJ1-5
D gene: .
V gene: TRBV6-1
clone size: .
CDR3 protein: CASSEAMSGSGQPQHF
CDR3 DNA: TGTGCCAGCAGTGAAGCAATGTCAGGGTCGGGCCAGCCCCAGCATTTT

J gene: TRBJ2-3
D gene: .
V gene: TRBV25-1
clone size: .
CDR3 protein: CASPTYSWGADTQYF
CDR3 DNA: TGTGCCAGCCCTACATATTCATGGGGGGCAGATACGCAGTATTTT

J gene: TRBJ1-4
D gene: .
V gene: TRBV9
clone size: .
CDR3 protein: CASSVSDRGNEKLFF
CDR3 DNA: TGTGCCAGCAGCGTTTCGGACAGAGGGAATGAAAAACTGTTTTTT

J gene: TRBJ2-2
D gene: .
V gene: TRBV6-4
clone size: .
CDR3 protein: CASSLEDKNTGELFF
CDR3 DNA: TGTGCCAGCAGTCTTGAGGACAAGAACACCGGGGAGCTGTTTTTT

J gene: TRBJ2-7
D gene: TRBD2
V gene: TRBV2
clone size: .
CDR3 protein: CASSPRLAPQYEQYF
CDR3 DNA: TGTGCCAGCAGTCCGAGACTAGCGCCTCAATACGAGCAGTACTTC

J gene: TRBJ2-5
D gene: TRBD2
V gene: TRBV4-2
clone size: .
CDR3 protein: CASSPELAGGNQETQYF
CDR3 DNA: TGTGCCAGCAGCCCTGAACTAGCGGGGGGGAATCAAGAGACCCAGTACTTC

J gene: TRBJ1-5
D gene: .
V gene: TRBV30
clone size: .
CDR3 protein: CAWSVKGAYRVQPQHF
CDR3 DNA: TGTGCCTGGAGCGTCAAAGGTGCATATCGGGTTCAGCCCCAGCATTTT

J gene: TRBJ1-2
D gene: TRBD1
V gene: TRBV7-3
clone size: .
CDR3 protein: CASSSKIQGFDGYTF
CDR3 DNA: TGTGCCAGCAGCTCAAAAATACAGGGGTTCGATGGCTACACCTTC

J gene: TRBJ1-1
D gene: TRBD1
V gene: TRBV20-1
clone size: once
CDR3 protein: CSARRTGNAFF
CDR3 DNA: TGCAGTGCTAGGAGGACAGGGAATGCTTTCTTT

J gene: TRBJ1-1
D gene: TRBD1
V gene: TRBV18
clone size: .
CDR3 protein: CASSPLLAVQGAGGAFF
CDR3 DNA: TGTGCCAGCTCACCCCTCCTGGCGGTACAGGGGGCCGGAGGAGCTTTCTTT

J gene: TRBJ2-3
D gene: .
V gene: TRBV30
clone size: .
CDR3 protein: CAWAENSGDTQYF
CDR3 DNA: TGTGCCTGGGCGGAGAATTCTGGGGATACGCAGTATTTT

J gene: TRBJ1-4
D gene: .
V gene: TRBV7-9
clone size: .
CDR3 protein: CASSLSQGTNEKLFF
CDR3 DNA: TGTGCCAGCAGCCTCAGTCAGGGCACTAATGAAAAACTGTTTTTT

J gene: TRBJ1-2
D gene: TRBD1
V gene: TRBV30
clone size: .
CDR3 protein: CAWSVRGTGLFYGYTF
CDR3 DNA: TGTGCCTGGAGTGTACGCGGGACAGGGCTATTTTATGGCTACACCTTC

J gene: TRBJ2-3
D gene: .
V gene: TRBV7-2
clone size: .
CDR3 protein: CASSLFSGDATDTQYF
CDR3 DNA: TGTGCCAGCAGCTTATTTAGCGGAGACGCCACAGATACGCAGTATTTT

J gene: TRBJ1-3
D gene: .
V gene: TRBV4-1
clone size: once
CDR3 protein: CASSQVYSSGNTIYF
CDR3 DNA: TGCGCCAGCAGCCAAGTATACAGCTCTGGAAACACCATATATTTT

J gene: TRBJ1-2
D gene: TRBD1
V gene: TRBV29-1
clone size: .
CDR3 protein: CSVNRGPVKGYTF
CDR3 DNA: TGCAGCGTCAACAGGGGGCCAGTCAAAGGCTACACCTTC

J gene: TRBJ2-7
D gene: .
V gene: TRBV14
clone size: .
CDR3 protein: CASSHRYEQYF
CDR3 DNA: TGTGCCAGCAGCCATCGGTATGAGCAGTACTTC

J gene: TRBJ2-7
D gene: TRBD1
V gene: TRBV2
clone size: .
CDR3 protein: CASIWTGYEQYF
CDR3 DNA: TGTGCCAGCATTTGGACAGGCTACGAGCAGTACTTC

J gene: TRBJ2-5
D gene: TRBD2
V gene: TRBV5-1
clone size: .
CDR3 protein: CASSPGLAGGRGQETQYF
CDR3 DNA: TGCGCCAGCAGCCCGGGACTAGCGGGGGGAAGGGGTCAAGAGACCCAGTACTTC

J gene: TRBJ2-1
D gene: TRBD2
V gene: TRBV27
clone size: .
CDR3 protein: CASSFTGGSNEQFF
CDR3 DNA: TGTGCCAGCAGTTTCACGGGAGGGTCTAATGAGCAGTTCTTC

J gene: TRBJ2-5
D gene: .
V gene: TRBV2
clone size: .
CDR3 protein: CATIGGSRETQYF
CDR3 DNA: TGTGCCACGATAGGGGGTTCGCGGGAGACCCAGTACTTC

J gene: TRBJ2-5
D gene: TRBD2
V gene: TRBV4-2
clone size: .
CDR3 protein: CASSQELAGGQETQYF
CDR3 DNA: TGTGCCAGCAGCCAAGAACTAGCGGGGGGCCAAGAGACCCAGTACTTC

J gene: TRBJ1-3
D gene: .
V gene: TRBV28
clone size: .
CDR3 protein: CASSSDIRNNRDRNTIYF
CDR3 DNA: TGTGCCAGCAGTTCCGACATCCGAAATAACCGGGATAGGAACACCATATATTTT

J gene: TRBJ2-7
D gene: TRBD1
V gene: TRBV5-6
clone size: few
CDR3 protein: CASSWPGQGYEQYF
CDR3 DNA: TGTGCCAGCAGCTGGCCGGGACAGGGGTACGAGCAGTACTTC

J gene: TRBJ1-1
D gene: TRBD1
V gene: TRBV7-8
clone size: .
CDR3 protein: CASSLVRTGDPTEAFF
CDR3 DNA: TGTGCCAGCAGCTTAGTTAGGACAGGGGATCCCACTGAAGCTTTCTTT

J gene: TRBJ2-7
D gene: TRBD2
V gene: TRBV5-1
clone size: .
CDR3 protein: CASSLAGGSYEQYF
CDR3 DNA: TGCGCCAGCAGCTTGGCCGGGGGGTCCTACGAGCAGTACTTC